This is a list of T cell receptor beta chains from one sample in a study of cytomegalovirus exposure and HLA in healthy donors. The table came from immunoSEQ multiplex PCR; TCRdb's copy has only in-frame clones and leaves some out. The table includes approximately 100,000 clones, approximately 73% detected once. Sequencing used PBMCs. These TCRs come from a woman between 18 and 29 years old in good health and CMV-seropositive. CDR3s include the opening cysteine and the closing phenylalanine or tryptophan. The D gene is left open where the match is weak. Clone size is given for some rows only: seen once, a few or many times, or a class if the clone is expanded.

clone_size	d_call	v_call	j_call	cdr3_aa	cdr3_nt
once	NA	TRBV14	TRBJ2-7	CASSQVRYEQYF	TGTGCCAGCAGCCAAGTCCGGTACGAGCAGTACTTC
NA	NA	TRBV19	TRBJ2-7	CASSFQAYHEQYF	TGTGCCAGTAGTTTTCAGGCTTACCACGAGCAGTACTTC
NA	TRBD1	TRBV6-5	TRBJ1-5	CASSRDRGSDQPQHF	TGTGCCAGCAGTCGGGACAGGGGTTCGGATCAGCCCCAGCATTTT
NA	NA	TRBV11-1	TRBJ2-1	CASSPMWSGNEQFF	TGTGCCAGCAGCCCTATGTGGTCGGGTAATGAGCAGTTCTTC
NA	NA	TRBV19	TRBJ1-1	CASSIDPYANTEAFF	TGTGCCAGTAGTATAGATCCCTACGCGAACACTGAAGCTTTCTTT
NA	TRBD2	TRBV11-2	TRBJ2-7	CASSSLAGGLYEQYF	TGTGCCAGCAGCTCCCTAGCGGGGGGGCTCTACGAGCAGTACTTT
NA	TRBD1	TRBV19	TRBJ1-2	CASSISGTGIIGGYTF	TGTGCCAGTAGTATCTCCGGGACAGGGATAATTGGGGGCTACACCTTC
NA	NA	TRBV4-2	TRBJ2-7	CASSRSHLAVEQYF	TGTGCCAGCAGCAGAAGTCACCTGGCGGTCGAGCAGTACTTC
NA	NA	TRBV7-9	TRBJ2-7	CASSFPTAAVYEQYF	TGTGCCAGCAGTTTTCCGACGGCGGCCGTCTACGAGCAGTACTTC
NA	TRBD1	TRBV27	TRBJ2-6	CASSLIAGTASGANVLTF	TGTGCCAGCAGTTTAATAGCCGGGACAGCCTCTGGGGCCAACGTCCTGACTTTC
NA	TRBD1	TRBV4-1	TRBJ1-2	CASSWDRGYNYGYTF	TGCGCCAGCAGCTGGGACAGGGGGTATAACTATGGCTACACCTTC